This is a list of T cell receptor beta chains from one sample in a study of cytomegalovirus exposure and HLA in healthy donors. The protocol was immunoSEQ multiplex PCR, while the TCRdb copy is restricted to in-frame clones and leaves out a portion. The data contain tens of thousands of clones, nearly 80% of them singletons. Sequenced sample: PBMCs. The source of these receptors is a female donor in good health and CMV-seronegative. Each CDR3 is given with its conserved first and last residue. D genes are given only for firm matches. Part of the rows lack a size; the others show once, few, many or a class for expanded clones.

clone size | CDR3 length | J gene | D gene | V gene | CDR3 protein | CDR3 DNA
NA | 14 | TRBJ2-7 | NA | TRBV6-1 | CASSEVGGIYEQYF | TGTGCCAGCAGTGAAGTCGGAGGGATCTACGAGCAGTACTTC
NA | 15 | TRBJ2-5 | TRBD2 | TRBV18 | CASSPLGLGDETQYF | TGTGCCAGCTCACCACTGGGACTAGGGGATGAGACCCAGTACTTC
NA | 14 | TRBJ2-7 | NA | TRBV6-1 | CASRNDRPRYEQYF | TGTGCCAGCAGAAACGACAGGCCCCGCTACGAGCAGTACTTC
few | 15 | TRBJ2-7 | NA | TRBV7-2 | CASSFGGGFSYEQYF | TGTGCCAGCAGCTTTGGTGGGGGGTTCTCCTACGAGCAGTACTTC
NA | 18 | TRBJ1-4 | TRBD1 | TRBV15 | CATSRDARRDRGWEKLFF | TGTGCCACCAGCAGAGATGCGAGAAGGGACAGGGGGTGGGAAAAACTGTTTTTT
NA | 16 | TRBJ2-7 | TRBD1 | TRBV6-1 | CASSEEVGTGGYEQYF | TGTGCCAGCAGTGAAGAGGTGGGGACAGGGGGCTACGAGCAGTACTTC
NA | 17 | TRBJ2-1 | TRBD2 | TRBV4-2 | CASSQDPSGGPNNEQFF | TGTGCCAGCAGCCAAGATCCATCGGGGGGGCCGAACAATGAGCAGTTCTTC
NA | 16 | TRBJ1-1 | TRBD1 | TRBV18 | CASSLGTGVLNTEAFF | TGTGCCAGCTCACTAGGGACAGGGGTGTTGAACACTGAAGCTTTCTTT
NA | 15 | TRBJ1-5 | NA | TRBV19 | CASSMITGGNQPQHF | TGTGCCAGTAGTATGATAACAGGAGGCAATCAGCCCCAGCATTTT
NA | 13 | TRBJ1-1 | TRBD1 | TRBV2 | CASSGQGATEAFF | TGTGCCAGCAGTGGACAGGGGGCGACTGAAGCTTTCTTT
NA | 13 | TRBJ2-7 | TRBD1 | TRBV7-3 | CASSLGQGAEQYF | TGTGCCAGCAGCTTAGGACAGGGAGCCGAGCAGTACTTC
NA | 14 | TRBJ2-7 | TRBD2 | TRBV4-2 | CASSQDGSGGHPGF | TGTGCCAGCAGCCAAGATGGTAGCGGGGGGCATCCGGGGTTC
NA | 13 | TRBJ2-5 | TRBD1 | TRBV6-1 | CASTYNRGETQYF | TGTGCCAGCACCTATAACAGGGGAGAGACCCAGTACTTC
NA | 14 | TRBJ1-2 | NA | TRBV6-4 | CASSGPGAVGGYTF | TGTGCCAGCAGCGGCCCCGGAGCGGTGGGAGGCTACACCTTC